This entry concerns a single T cell receptor (beta chain). Its antigen remains unknown. Noted time point: blood 2 weeks post-SBRT. Regarding treatment: 15 Gy SBRT to primary tumor, nephrectomy 4 weeks later. Blood was sampled at baseline, 2 weeks and 4 weeks after SBRT. The tumor was a clear cell renal cell carcinoma. This sample was taken from a study of radiation and T cells in renal cell carcinoma. Whole-study findings and limits: Without pretreatment biopsies, baseline tumor clonotype presence was undetermined. Top tumor clonotypes rose in blood 2 weeks post-radiation, then contracted.

The CDR3 contains 13 residues. V dropped 1 base and J dropped 5; count of bases not matched to a gene: 3. CDR1 and CDR2 (germline): SGHRS, YFSETQ. Libraries were prepared by immunoSEQ multiplex PCR; TCRdb keeps only in-frame clonotypes and omits some of them. This sample has about 130,000 clones, with about 81% found just once. This chain connects TRBV5-1 to TRBJ2-7; TRBD1 matches at 7 bases. The receptor was isolated from a woman aged 55 to 70 with renal cell carcinoma. Specimen: blood, collected from a patient whose treatment included radiotherapy and nephrectomy. Here the CDR3 reads CASSLTGVHEQYF. The CDR3, as DNA: TGCGCCAGCAGCTTGACAGGGGTGCACGAGCAGTACTTC.